This T cell receptor beta chain emerged from a study of beta chain features in type 1 diabetes. With regard to this clone: Its antigen is as yet unknown.

With 6 bases removed from V and 9 bases from J, the gap between germline ends came to 16 bases. CDR1 is MDHEN and CDR2 is SYDVKM in the germline V gene. CDR3 length: 13 residues. Study-level points and caveats: Within the patient group, naive, central memory and Treg TCRB repertoires appeared more similar to each other than within healthy donors. Shorter templates might be favored by PCR, and equally so in patients and in controls.

The entirety of the isolated RNA underwent reverse transcription, so expressed TCRB transcripts were sequenced. TCRdb's copy holds only in-frame clones and misses some; the assay was immunoSEQ multiplex PCR. The sample yields under 500,000 clones, 30% seen once. This chain connects TRBV28 to TRBJ2-3; D not resolved. The TCR originated in a man aged 18 to 30 in good health. Sequenced sample: naive CD4+ T cells from blood. The CDR3 loop is CASSLRGVWTQYF. The CDR3 region has the DNA TGTGCCAGCAGCCTGCGTGGTGTTTGGACGCAGTATTTT.